This is a list of T cell receptor beta chains from one sample in a study of Ad26.COV2.S vaccination and SARS-CoV-2 variants. Clones were read by immunoSEQ multiplex PCR, and TCRdb kept only the in-frame ones, dropping some. Of about 680,000 clones in the sample, 89% were seen once. The specimen comprised peripheral blood, sampled in a trial of Ad26.COV2.S vaccine versus placebo. These receptor sequences come from a person between 18 and 60 years old who received the Ad26.COV2.S COVID-19 vaccine or a placebo. The CDR3 runs from the conserved cysteine through the conserved F or W. D genes are given only for firm matches.

cdr3_aa d_call j_call v_call
CASSYTSGSTYEQYF TRBD2 TRBJ2-7 TRBV5-5
CAGRGGQGETQYF - TRBJ2-5 TRBV10-3
CASSLGPTGELFF - TRBJ2-2 TRBV13
CASSHSLGQGYTGELFF TRBD1 TRBJ2-2 TRBV18
CASSYGVSSYNEQFF - TRBJ2-1 TRBV6-5
CASKPVGANVLTF - TRBJ2-6 TRBV12-3/TRBV12-4
CASRQVDYGYTF - TRBJ1-2 TRBV6-5
CASSFWGVGETQYF - TRBJ2-5 TRBV5-6
CASSSNSADTQYF - TRBJ2-3 TRBV7-3
CASSEGQGREKLFF - TRBJ1-4 TRBV21-1
CASRDTGNTEAFF - TRBJ1-1 TRBV6-4
CAISESPQGGQETQYF - TRBJ2-5 TRBV10-3
CASSETQGETQYF - TRBJ2-5 TRBV7-2
CASSLVRTGNTEAFF TRBD1 TRBJ1-1 TRBV7-8
CASSPAWVVETQYF - TRBJ2-5 TRBV18
CASSHGVAEGDTQYF - TRBJ2-3 TRBV7-9
CASRDRAFNEKLFF TRBD1 TRBJ1-4 TRBV2
CASSSAGGVNQPQHF - TRBJ1-5 TRBV27
CASSLGTGFRTEAFF TRBD1 TRBJ1-1 TRBV5-1
CASSAGKSYEQYF - TRBJ2-7 TRBV27
CAISERGADGYTF - TRBJ1-2 TRBV10-3
CASISGSSGNTIYF - TRBJ1-3 TRBV6-6
CASRYLEASGRRETQYF TRBD2 TRBJ2-5 TRBV11-2
CASSLNYNEQFF - TRBJ2-1 TRBV7-9
CASGSTGQQETQYF - TRBJ2-5 TRBV7-9
CASSESGDAETQYF - TRBJ2-5 TRBV10-1
CASSEYSDSGGGTDTQYF TRBD2 TRBJ2-3 TRBV25-1
CASSLEGVGFYEQYF - TRBJ2-7 TRBV7-2
CASRRTANYGYTF - TRBJ1-2 TRBV6-5
CASSLAHSSGGGEQYF TRBD2 TRBJ2-7 TRBV7-2
CASSYGQGAGQPQHF TRBD1 TRBJ1-5 TRBV11-2
CSVGGAREGEQYF TRBD2 TRBJ2-7 TRBV29-1
CAWSTSRGGNEKLFF - TRBJ1-4 TRBV30
CASSYGSTDTQYF - TRBJ2-3 TRBV7-8
CASSEGHFNEKLFF - TRBJ1-4 TRBV2